The present TCR beta chain was sequenced within a study of blood T cell repertoires in COVID-19. Study background: The samples span acute and convalescent COVID-19 from the United States, Italy and Spain.

Original data processing: Researchers report that nucleated cell counts were estimated from reference gene primer amplification. Here immunoSEQ multiplex PCR was the method, and the copy in TCRdb shows in-frame clones only, minus some. From that table come the V and J calls and clone size; the DNA was used to work out D and trimming. The sample gives around 220,000 clones, more than 75% of which show up once; roughly 2% is in the top ten. There are 11 residues in the CDR3. V was trimmed by 10 bases and J by 5 bases, leaving 11 bases between them. V is TRBV12-3 or TRBV12-4 and J is TRBJ1-2; D gene uncertain. Sequencing input: peripheral blood. The clonotype originates from a man aged 40-50 years with active or convalescent COVID-19. Here the CDR3 DNA reads TGTGCCACTTCCTCAGGTTATGGCTACACCTTC. Translation: CATSSGYGYTF.